This T cell receptor (beta chain) was retrieved from a study of blood T cell repertoires in COVID-19. Assay: immunoSEQ multiplex PCR; the TCRdb copy retains only in-frame clones and omits some. Here the sample spans about 20,000 clones, 90% being singletons. In germline, CDR1 is SGDLS, CDR2 YYNGEE. V was trimmed by 0 bases and J by 1 base, leaving 11 bases between them. The CDR3 consists of 16 residues. Sequencing used peripheral blood. The V gene is TRBV9, the J gene TRBJ2-1; the D gene is possibly TRBD2 (6 bases). The origin of this receptor is a man aged 65-85 years with acute or convalescent COVID-19. The CDR3 protein is CASSVATLASYNEQFF. CDR3 in DNA: TGTGCCAGCAGCGTAGCTACGCTAGCGTCCTACAATGAGCAGTTCTTC.